This T cell receptor beta chain comes out of a study of blood T cell repertoires in COVID-19. Study at large: The United States, Italy and Spain provided the acute and convalescent COVID-19 samples. The analysed material was cDNA or gDNA that came from T cells, B-cell-depleted T cells, or PBMCs.

This clone was detected once. Trimming left V 0 bases short and J 4 bases short, with 8 bases between. The CDR3 totals 15 residues. Looked up from germline, CDR1 is SGHRS and CDR2 is YFSETQ. In the original analysis: Nucleated cell counts were estimated from reference gene primer amplification. The table came from immunoSEQ multiplex PCR; TCRdb's copy has only in-frame clones and leaves some out. V and J calls and clone size are given by that table; D and trimming were obtained from the DNA. The table records about 150,000 clones, more than 75% of them present only once. The receptor's source is a man in his 70s with acute or convalescent COVID-19. Source material: peripheral blood. The chain joins TRBV5-1 to TRBJ1-6; no clear D gene. In DNA form, the CDR3 reads TGCGCCAGCAGCTTGGCCCCAGGATATAATTCACCCCTCCACTTT. This gives the protein CASSLAPGYNSPLHF.